This T cell receptor beta chain was sequenced for a study of siplizumab effects on memory and regulatory T cells. This CDR3 comprises 15 residues. Germline lookup yields CDR1 SGHTA and CDR2 FQGNSA. V lost 1 base to trimming and J lost 4 bases; unmatched junction nucleotides: 4. Method: immunoSEQ multiplex PCR; TCRdb's copy keeps in-frame clones and lacks some. The repertoire holds 100,000 or so clones, approximately 94% seen once, with roughly 0.6% in the top ten. Sequenced: Tregs sorted from blood. This clonotype was obtained from a human donor in good health. This chain links TRBV7-2 with TRBJ2-1; 7 bases match TRBD2. The CDR3 nucleotides are TGTGCCAGCAGCTTAGGCGATAGCGGGTACAATGAGCAGTTCTTC. It yields the protein CASSLGDSGYNEQFF.